The 24 T cell receptor beta chains presented below share a single source sample, sequenced in a study of OX40 agonist ivuxolimab in advanced cancers. Some clones are missing from TCRdb's copy, which holds only in-frame ones; the method was immunoSEQ multiplex PCR. The sample comprises roughly 76,000 clones, around nine tenths of which are singletons, and 4.5% to 7.5% rests with the top ten. Sequenced here: CD4+ or CD8+ T cells sorted from blood, sampled in a trial of the OX40 agonist ivuxolimab. The receptors were sampled from an adult with an advanced solid tumor such as melanoma, head and neck, liver or kidney cancer.

The V and J genes are TRBV9 and TRBJ2-5; 7 positions match TRBD2. The ends lost 4 bases at V and 1 base at J; junction bases unmatched: 16. The length of the CDR3 is 18 residues. Germline CDR1 SGDLS, CDR2 YYNGEE. CDR3 coding DNA: TGTGCCAGCAGCTCGGCCCCTGGGGTGGGAGGGTTCCAAGAGACCCAGTACTTC. It translates to CASSSAPGVGGFQETQYF.

This sequence joins TRBV28 and TRBJ1-2; D is unclear. Germline V gives CDR1 MDHEN, CDR2 SYDVKM. The V and J ends lost 8 bases and 5 bases respectively, with 12 bases between them. There are 12 residues in the CDR3. The CDR3 loop is CASFHSPYGYTF. The CDR3 DNA follows: TGTGCCAGCTTCCACAGTCCATATGGCTACACCTTC.

This sequence joins TRBV2 and TRBJ1-5; a weak D match, TRBD1 (5 bases). Trimming removed 3 bases from V and 4 bases from J, with 10 bases in between. The CDR3 has 14 amino acids. Germline CDR1 and CDR2: SNHLY and FYNNEI. DNA of the CDR3: TGTGCCAGCAGTGACTTCCGGGGGAATCAGCCCCAGCATTTT. Protein: CASSDFRGNQPQHF. The full variable domain, in which reference TRBV2 and TRBJ1-5 provide the parts outside the CDR3, is EPEVTQTPSHQVTQMGQEVILRCVPISNHLYFYWYRQILGQKVEFLVSFYNNEISEKSEIFDDQFSVERPDGSNFTLKIRSTKLEDSAMYFCASSDFRGNQPQHFGDGTRLSIL.

The V and J genes are TRBV29-1 and TRBJ1-2; no clear D. This CDR3 is 13 amino acids long. Trimming left V 4 bases short and J 4 bases short, with 13 bases between. The germline V gene encodes CDR1 SQVTM and CDR2 ANQGSEA. The CDR3 DNA reads as TGCAGCGTTGTTCTTGCTGGAGGCTATGGCTACACCTTC. Its protein product is CSVVLAGGYGYTF.

The chain uses TRBV6-5 and TRBJ2-7; 11 bases line up with TRBD1. V trimming: 1 base; J trimming: 5 bases; junction bases outside the gene matches: 4. Germline lookup yields CDR1 MNHEY and CDR2 SVGAGI. CDR3 length: 15 amino acids. The CDR3 nucleotides read TGTGCCAGCAGTTACTGGGGACAGGGGGACGACGAGCAGTACTTC. As protein: CASSYWGQGDDEQYF.

The chain is built from TRBV9 and TRBJ2-3; D remains ambiguous. CDR3 length equals 14 residues. The V end lost 3 bases, the J end lost 3 bases, and 11 bases lay between the germline ends. In germline, CDR1 is SGDLS, CDR2 YYNGEE. The CDR3: CASSGPRYTDTQYF. Here the CDR3 DNA reads TGTGCCAGCAGCGGACCGCGATATACAGATACGCAGTATTTT.

This clone was observed a handful of times. The chain combines TRBV9 with TRBJ1-1; D is uncertain. Germline-derived CDR1 and CDR2 are SGDLS and YYNGEE. The CDR3 is 13 residues long. V lost 6 bases, J lost 1 base, and 10 bases lay in between. CDR3: CASTSAGNTEAFF. CDR3 bases: TGTGCCAGCACCTCGGCCGGGAACACTGAAGCTTTCTTT.

The count of this clone is one. The V and J genes are TRBV30 and TRBJ1-6; D is unresolved. Looked up from germline, CDR1 is GTSNPN and CDR2 is SVGIG (reference sequence). There are 13 residues in the CDR3. With 0 bases removed from V and 7 bases from J, the gap between germline ends came to 7 bases. The CDR3 DNA is TGTGCCTGGAGTGTAAGTGCGAATTCACCCCTCCACTTT. It translates to CAWSVSANSPLHF.

The chain uses TRBV7-9 and TRBJ1-4, with D uncertain. The CDR3 is made up of 16 amino acids. V was pared by 5 bases and J by 7 bases, with 20 bases between. CDR1 is SEHNR and CDR2 is FQNEAQ in the germline V gene (reference sequence). CDR3 sequence reads: CASSPSLHPSGEKLFF. CDR3 nucleotide sequence: TGTGCCAGCAGCCCCTCGTTGCATCCTTCAGGTGAAAAACTGTTTTTT.

The rearrangement uses TRBV28 and TRBJ1-1; 7 bases align to TRBD1. V shed 6 bases, J shed 4 bases, and the junction held 11 bases outside the gene matches. CDR3 length: 15 residues. Germline assignment: CDR1 MDHEN and CDR2 SYDVKM. In DNA form, the CDR3 reads TGTGCCAGCAGCGTCTTAGGGACAGCTAGCACTGAAGCTTTCTTT. Residues: CASSVLGTASTEAFF.

The V gene is TRBV27, the J gene TRBJ2-7, with 8 nucleotides matching TRBD1. J lost 2 bases, V lost 4 bases, and 7 bases had no gene match. This CDR3 spans 15 amino acids. CDR1 and CDR2 from the germline V gene are MNHEY and SMNVEV (reference sequence). The CDR3 DNA follows: TGTGCCAGCAGTTACTCTGACAGGGGAGCCTACGAGCAGTACTTC. It codes for CASSYSDRGAYEQYF.

The rearrangement joins TRBV28 to TRBJ2-7; no clear D gene. CDR3 size: 12 residues. Germline-derived CDR1 and CDR2 are MDHEN and SYDVKM. In nucleotides, the CDR3 is TGTGATTTTGTGCTGTTCTCCTACGAGCAGTACTTC. This gives the protein CDFVLFSYEQYF.

The gene calls are TRBV30 and TRBJ2-7; D may be TRBD2 (6 bases). CDR1 GTSNPN and CDR2 SVGIG come from the germline V gene (reference sequence). The CDR3 spans 15 residues. V lost 3 bases and J 2 bases, leaving 17 bases between the germline ends. CDR3 sequence: CAWRGAGFLAYEQYF. Written as DNA, the CDR3 is TGTGCCTGGAGAGGTGCGGGGTTCTTGGCCTACGAGCAGTACTTC.

The chain is built from TRBV9 and TRBJ2-7; TRBD1 matches 11 bases. The CDR3 length is 16 residues. The junction had 4 bases not matched to a gene; V was cut back by 0 bases and J by 2 bases. Germline V gene lookup returns CDR1 SGDLS and CDR2 YYNGEE. CDR3: CASSVAPGQGAYEQYF. CDR3 sequence (DNA): TGTGCCAGCAGCGTAGCCCCGGGACAGGGGGCCTACGAGCAGTACTTC.

The V call is TRBV4-3, the J call TRBJ1-1; 7 nucleotides align to TRBD1. This CDR3 is built from 17 residues. CDR1 LGHNA and CDR2 YSLEER come from the germline V gene. The ends lost 0 bases at V and 1 base at J; junction bases unmatched: 8. The CDR3 DNA sequence: TGCGCCAGCAGCCAAGATTGGAGGGGACAGCAGAACACTGAAGCTTTCTTT. Its protein product is CASSQDWRGQQNTEAFF.

The J gene is TRBJ1-5, the V gene TRBV28, with D unresolved. The CDR3 is made up of 15 amino acids. V gave up 5 bases and J gave up 0 bases, with 11 bases separating them. Germline CDR1 MDHEN, CDR2 SYDVKM. The CDR3 nucleotides read TGTGCCAGCAGTGAGACTCTGACTAGCAATCAGCCCCAGCATTTT. Its protein is CASSETLTSNQPQHF.

The table lists this clone with a count of one. The chain uses TRBV4-1 and TRBJ2-3, with TRBD2 identical over 12 bases. CDR1 is MGHRA, CDR2 YSYEKL, per germline. The V segment lost 5 bases and the J segment 2 bases; nucleotides outside the gene matches: 8. The CDR3 covers 17 residues. The CDR3 DNA sequence: TGCGCCAGCAGCGCCATGACTAGCGGGAGAGTCACAGATACGCAGTATTTT. Its translation: CASSAMTSGRVTDTQYF.

The chain couples TRBV28 to TRBJ2-7; D possibly corresponds to TRBD2 (6 bases). CDR3 size: 13 residues. Germline-derived CDR1 and CDR2 are MDHEN and SYDVKM. Trimming shortened V by 5 bases and J by 2 bases, and 10 bases separated the two germline ends. For the CDR3, the DNA is TGTGCCAGCAGTCCGGGGGTTCCCTACGAGCAGTACTTC. It is translated as CASSPGVPYEQYF.

This chain joins TRBV18 and TRBJ2-7, with unresolved D. The CDR3 contains 12 residues. Deletions cut 4 bases from V and 4 bases from J, with 8 bases between. The germline CDR1 and CDR2 sequences are KGHSH and LQKENI. The CDR3 here is CASSLPKYEQYF. As DNA, the CDR3 is TGTGCCAGCTCACTACCAAAATACGAGCAGTACTTC.

The J gene is TRBJ1-5, the V gene TRBV15; 7 bases line up with TRBD1. This CDR3 spans 15 amino acids. Germline V gene sequence: CDR1 LNHNV, CDR2 YYDKDF (reference sequence). V lost 5 bases and J lost 3; bases outside the gene matches: 7. The CDR3 DNA follows: TGTGCCACCAGCCGTCCGGGACAGCCCAATCAGCCCCAGCATTTT. Translated: CATSRPGQPNQPQHF.

This chain joins TRBV5-6 and TRBJ2-7, with 8 bases lining up with TRBD1. Per germline, CDR1 SGHDT and CDR2 YYEEEE. Trimming took 4 bases from V and 10 from J; bases not matched to a gene: 4. The CDR3 runs to 11 residues. The CDR3 sequence is CASSLDREQYF. The CDR3, as DNA: TGTGCCAGCAGCCTGGACAGGGAACAGTACTTC.

The chain joins TRBV30 to TRBJ2-2; 9 bases align to TRBD2. The CDR3 runs to 16 residues. The V and J ends lost 0 bases and 3 bases, in that order; junction bases with no gene match: 5. In germline, CDR1 is GTSNPN, CDR2 SVGIG (reference sequence). CDR3 sequence: CAWSVGLAGDTGELFF. The CDR3 DNA reads TGTGCCTGGAGTGTAGGGTTAGCGGGAGACACCGGGGAGCTGTTTTTT.

This rearrangement joins TRBV4-2 to TRBJ2-7, with D possibly matching TRBD1 (6 bases). V dropped 5 bases and J dropped 10 bases, with 21 bases sitting between them. The CDR3 extends over 14 amino acids. Germline CDR1 and CDR2: LGHNA and YNFKEQ. The CDR3 here is CASSDGQSYLGQYF. CDR3 DNA: TGTGCCAGCAGCGATGGACAGAGCTATCTCGGTCAGTACTTC.

The chain employs TRBV6-6 and TRBJ1-1; TRBD1 is a possible D gene (5 bases). The length of the CDR3 is 14 residues. V shed 2 bases and J shed 1 base, with 8 bases lying between them. The germline V gene encodes CDR1 MNHNY and CDR2 SVGAGI (reference sequence). The CDR3 nucleotides read TGTGCCAGCAGTTACGGAGGGGCGAACACTGAAGCTTTCTTT. This encodes CASSYGGANTEAFF.